This T cell receptor (beta chain) came from a study of T-cell memory formation after mild COVID-19 (dated by TCRdb to the early 2020s). The study in broad terms: TCR sequence clusters from the two donors were largely donor specific. Longitudinal TCRalpha and TCRbeta repertoire sequencing tracked T-cell clones expanding and contracting after mild COVID-19 in two donors. The cohort comprised two young, previously healthy adult volunteers, one female and one male.

Sequencing used an Illumina NovaSeq 6000. TCRalpha and TCRbeta cDNA libraries were constructed by 5'RACE with constant-segment primers, with sample barcodes and unique molecular identifiers being introduced. Trizol reagent was used to extract RNA from every sample. Libraries were amplified in two PCR steps, with a second sample barcode and Illumina TruSeq adapters added in the second step. The libraries were sequenced on an Illumina NovaSeq using 2 x 150 bp paired-end reads. The paper's processing steps were these. Reads were demultiplexed and collapsed into UMI-guided consensus sequences with migec v1.2.7. With mixcr v2.1.11, UMI consensuses were aligned to TRA and TRB V and J templates and assembled into clonotypes. A clonotype was counted as expanded or contracted only if both edgeR and NoisET called the change significant, with noise models trained on biological replicates. For edgeR calls, the cutoffs were a false discovery rate-adjusted p below 0.01 and a log2 fold-change threshold of 1. As an exploratory analysis of dynamics, PCA with hierarchical clustering was applied to max-normalized trajectories of the 1000 most abundant clonotypes. Each responding clone was given a CD4 or CD8 phenotype based on the CD4+ and CD8+ repertoires, which had been sequenced separately. TCRdb reworked the public reads: Q25 trimming with fastp, MiXCR clone assembly, productive beta chains retained. Identical CDR3 proteins give one entry, which carries the most common genes and DNA. TCRdb's processing, not the authors' own work, is the source of the V and J calls. This sample gives 560,000 or so distinct CDR3 sequences in total; roughly 17% of them show up just once. Of the sample, 8.1% falls within the top ten clones.

The study at large found these results: Whether the second-wave clones peaking on day 37 were SARS-CoV-2 specific was not confirmed. The study covered only two mild cases, and larger cohorts including severe cases with pre-infection samples were considered necessary. From day 15 to 85, contracting clones showed balanced CD4/CD8 phenotypes, whereas a second wave of clones that expanded from day 15 to 37 leaned towards CD4+. Some responding clones were found in pre-infection memory, which suggests that pre-existing cross-reactive memory T cells took part in the SARS-CoV-2 response. Contracting CD4+ clones were located mainly in the CM and EM memory subsets, whereas CD8+ clones were found to be enriched in EMRA.

Ficoll-Paque density gradient centrifugation was used to isolate PBMCs. This clonotype was counted a few times. It lacks a known antigen. No much larger clone exists at a distance of one base, and base qualities are not known. Sequencing was carried out using PBMCs or a T cell subset sorted from them (not recorded which). The TCR comes from an adult woman who had mild COVID-19 (a few samples of this study predate the infection). The sample titles of this study are shuffled in the database, so cell type and time point are left out; the donor was told from shared clones.

Here the CDR3 is given as CSASKGDNQPQHF. The bases are TGCAGTGCTAGCAAAGGGGACAATCAGCCCCAGCATTTT. Recombination joined TRBV20-1 with TRBJ1-5; the D gene is perhaps TRBD1, on 5 matching bases. CDR1 DFQATT and CDR2 SNEGSKA were looked up in the germline V gene (reference sequence). The junction shows trimming of 3 bases on V and 3 bases on J, plus 9 bases between the germline ends. Including cysteine and phenylalanine, the CDR3 has 13 amino acids. Just the 39-base CDR3 DNA is kept, in frame starting at base 1.